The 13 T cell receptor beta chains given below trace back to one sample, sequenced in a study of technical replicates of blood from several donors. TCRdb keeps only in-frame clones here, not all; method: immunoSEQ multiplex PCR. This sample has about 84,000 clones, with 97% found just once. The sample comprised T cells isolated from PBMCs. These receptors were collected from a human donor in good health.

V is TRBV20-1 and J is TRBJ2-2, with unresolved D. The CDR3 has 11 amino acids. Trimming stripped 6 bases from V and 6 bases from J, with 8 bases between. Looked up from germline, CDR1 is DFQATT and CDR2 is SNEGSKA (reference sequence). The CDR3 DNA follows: TGCAGTGCCCCCAATGCCGGGGAGCTGTTTTTT. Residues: CSAPNAGELFF.

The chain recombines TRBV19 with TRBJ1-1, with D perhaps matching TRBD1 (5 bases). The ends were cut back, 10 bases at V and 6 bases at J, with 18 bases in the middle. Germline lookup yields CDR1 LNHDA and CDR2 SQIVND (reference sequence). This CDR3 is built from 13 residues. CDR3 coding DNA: TGTGCCACCCTGAGCGGGGGGATGGCTGAAGCTTTCTTT. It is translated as CATLSGGMAEAFF.

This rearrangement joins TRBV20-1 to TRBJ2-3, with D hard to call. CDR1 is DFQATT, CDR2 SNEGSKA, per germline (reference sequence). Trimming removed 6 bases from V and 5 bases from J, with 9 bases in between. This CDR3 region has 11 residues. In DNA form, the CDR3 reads TGCAGTGCATCCGTCGGAGATACGCAGTATTTT. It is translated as CSASVGDTQYF.

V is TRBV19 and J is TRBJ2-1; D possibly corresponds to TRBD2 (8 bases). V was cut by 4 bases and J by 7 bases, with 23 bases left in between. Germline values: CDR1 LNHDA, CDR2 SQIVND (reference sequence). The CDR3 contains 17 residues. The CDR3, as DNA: TGTGCCAGTAGTACCGGGGGGACAGCGGGAGTAATTAATGAGCAGTTCTTC. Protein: CASSTGGTAGVINEQFF.

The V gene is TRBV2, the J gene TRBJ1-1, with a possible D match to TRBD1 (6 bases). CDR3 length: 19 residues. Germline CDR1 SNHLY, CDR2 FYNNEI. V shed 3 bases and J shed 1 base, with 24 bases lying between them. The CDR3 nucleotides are TGTGCCAGCAGTGACCCCCACTTCCCCCCGGGACAACCGAACACTGAAGCTTTCTTT. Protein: CASSDPHFPPGQPNTEAFF. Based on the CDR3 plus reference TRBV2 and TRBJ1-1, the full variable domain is EPEVTQTPSHQVTQMGQEVILRCVPISNHLYFYWYRQILGQKVEFLVSFYNNEISEKSEIFDDQFSVERPDGSNFTLKIRSTKLEDSAMYFCASSDPHFPPGQPNTEAFFGQGTRLTVV.

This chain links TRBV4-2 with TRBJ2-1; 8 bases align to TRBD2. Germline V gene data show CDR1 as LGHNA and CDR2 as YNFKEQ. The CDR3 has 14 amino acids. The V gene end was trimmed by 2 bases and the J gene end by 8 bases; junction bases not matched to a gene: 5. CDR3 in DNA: TGTGCCAGCAGCCAACTAGCGGGTGGCGATGAGCAGTTCTTC. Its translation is CASSQLAGGDEQFF.

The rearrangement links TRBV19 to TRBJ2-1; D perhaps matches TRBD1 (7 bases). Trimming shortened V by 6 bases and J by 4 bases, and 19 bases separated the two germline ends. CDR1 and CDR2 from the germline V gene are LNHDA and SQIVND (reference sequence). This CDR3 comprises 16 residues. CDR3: CASRGSGDSGYNEQFF. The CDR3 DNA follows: TGTGCCAGTAGGGGGTCGGGGGACAGTGGATACAATGAGCAGTTCTTC.

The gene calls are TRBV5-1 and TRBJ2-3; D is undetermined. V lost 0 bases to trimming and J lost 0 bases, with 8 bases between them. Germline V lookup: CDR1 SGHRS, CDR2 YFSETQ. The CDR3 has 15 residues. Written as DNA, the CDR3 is TGCGCCAGCAGCTTGGCTGCCAGTAGCACAGATACGCAGTATTTT. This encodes CASSLAASSTDTQYF.

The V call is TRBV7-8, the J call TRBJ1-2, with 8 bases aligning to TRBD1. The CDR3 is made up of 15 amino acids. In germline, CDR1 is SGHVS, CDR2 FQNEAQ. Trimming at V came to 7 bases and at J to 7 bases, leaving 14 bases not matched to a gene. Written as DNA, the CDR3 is TGTGCCAGCACCACCACGGGCAGGGGGCTCCGTGGCTACACCTTC. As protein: CASTTTGRGLRGYTF. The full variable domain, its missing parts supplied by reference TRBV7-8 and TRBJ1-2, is GAGVSQSPRYKVAKRGQDVALRCDPISGHVSLFWYQQALGQGPEFLTYFQNEAQLDKSGLPSDRFFAERPEGSVSTLKIQRTQQEDSAVYLCASTTTGRGLRGYTFGSGTRLTVV.

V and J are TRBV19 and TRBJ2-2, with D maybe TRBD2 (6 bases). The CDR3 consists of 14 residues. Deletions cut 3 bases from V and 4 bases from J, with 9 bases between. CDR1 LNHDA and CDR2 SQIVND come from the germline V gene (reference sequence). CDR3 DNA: TGTGCCAGTAGTATCCGCGGGGCCACCGGGGAGCTGTTTTTT. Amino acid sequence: CASSIRGATGELFF.

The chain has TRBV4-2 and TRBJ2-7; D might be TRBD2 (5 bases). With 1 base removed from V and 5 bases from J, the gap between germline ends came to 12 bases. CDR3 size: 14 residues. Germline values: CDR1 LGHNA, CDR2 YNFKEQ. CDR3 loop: CASSQGGRIHEQYF. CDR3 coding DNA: TGTGCCAGCAGCCAAGGAGGGAGAATCCACGAGCAGTACTTC.

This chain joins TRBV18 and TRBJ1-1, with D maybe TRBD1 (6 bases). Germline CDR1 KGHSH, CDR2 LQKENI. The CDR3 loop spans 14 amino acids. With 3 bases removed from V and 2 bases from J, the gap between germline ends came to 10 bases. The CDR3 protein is CASSPGRGNTEAFF. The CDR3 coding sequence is TGTGCCAGCTCACCGGGCAGGGGAAACACTGAAGCTTTCTTT.

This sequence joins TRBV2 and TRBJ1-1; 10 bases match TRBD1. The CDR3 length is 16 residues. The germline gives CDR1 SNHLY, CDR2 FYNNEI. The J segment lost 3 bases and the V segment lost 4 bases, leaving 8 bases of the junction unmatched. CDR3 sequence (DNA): TGTGCCAGCAGTGCTGGACAGGGGGTGTTATACACTGAAGCTTTCTTT. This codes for CASSAGQGVLYTEAFF.